The 10 T cell receptor beta chains given below trace back to one sample, sequenced in a study of cytomegalovirus exposure and HLA in healthy donors. PCR involved 60 Vbeta and 13 Jbeta primers. Here immunoSEQ multiplex PCR was the method, and the copy in TCRdb shows in-frame clones only, minus some. The sample lists 160,000 or so clones, roughly 80% seen once, with 4% to 5.5% in the top ten. Sequencing used PBMCs. Receptor source: a man aged 25 to 40 in good health and CMV-seronegative.

The chain uses TRBV5-1 and TRBJ2-5; 13 bases agree with TRBD2. With V trimmed by 6 bases and J by 5 bases, 7 bases remained unmatched. Germline V lookup: CDR1 SGHRS, CDR2 YFSETQ. The CDR3 spans 15 residues. In DNA, the CDR3 is TGCGCCAGCATCTGGACTAGCGGGGGTAGGGAGACCCAGTACTTC. As protein: CASIWTSGGRETQYF.

The chain employs TRBV5-1 and TRBJ2-3, with unresolved D. Germline V gives CDR1 SGHRS, CDR2 YFSETQ. Deletions cut 0 bases from V and 10 bases from J, with 9 bases between. There are 12 residues in the CDR3. In DNA form, the CDR3 reads TGCGCCAGCAGCTTGGTCTCAGAGGCGCAGTATTTT. Translation: CASSLVSEAQYF.

The chain couples TRBV11-1 to TRBJ2-7; D uncertain. Deletions cut 1 base from V and 3 bases from J, with 7 bases between. CDR3 length: 13 residues. Germline V gives CDR1 SGHAT, CDR2 FQDESV (reference sequence). The CDR3 DNA is TGTGCCAGCAGCTTAGTGACTCACTACGAGCAGTACTTC. Residues: CASSLVTHYEQYF.

The chain recombines TRBV6-5 with TRBJ2-7, with D possibly TRBD1 on 5 matching bases. Deletions cut 4 bases from V and 6 bases from J, with 13 bases between. Looked up from germline, CDR1 is MNHEY and CDR2 is SVGAGI. The CDR3 has 13 residues. CDR3 nucleotides: TGTGCCAGCAGTTCCGCAGGGTTGGGCGAGCAGTACTTC. It specifies CASSSAGLGEQYF.

The V and J genes are TRBV28 and TRBJ2-5, with D possibly matching TRBD1 (6 bases). The CDR3 length is 15 residues. Trimming took 5 bases from V and 5 from J, leaving 18 bases between them. Germline CDR1 reads MDHEN; CDR2 reads SYDVKM. The CDR3 loop is CASSPLMGAGETQYF. In DNA, the CDR3 is TGTGCCAGCAGTCCTTTGATGGGGGCCGGGGAGACCCAGTACTTC.

The rearrangement joins TRBV9 to TRBJ2-6, with a weak D call TRBD2 (5 bases). The CDR3 extends over 15 amino acids. V gave up 2 bases and J gave up 0 bases, with 6 bases separating them. Germline V gene sequence: CDR1 SGDLS, CDR2 YYNGEE. CDR3 coding DNA: TGTGCCAGCAGCGTCCGGGGCTCTGGGGCCAACGTCCTGACTTTC. Amino acids: CASSVRGSGANVLTF.

The sample holds one count of this clone. The genes are TRBV5-4 and TRBJ1-1; D is unresolved. The CDR3 runs 11 residues. Germline V gene lookup returns CDR1 SGHNT and CDR2 YYREEE (reference sequence). V lost 1 base to trimming and J lost 11 bases, with 9 bases between them. The CDR3 loop is CASSLMGKAFF. CDR3 DNA sequence: TGTGCCAGCAGCTTGATGGGCAAGGCTTTCTTT.

The chain employs TRBV2 and TRBJ2-3, with D possibly TRBD2 on 5 matching bases. Germline CDR1 SNHLY, CDR2 FYNNEI. The V gene lost 9 bases and the J gene lost 5 bases, with 15 bases spanning the gap. This CDR3 has 13 residues. For the CDR3, the DNA is TGTGCCAGTATTGTTAGGACTGAAGATACGCAGTATTTT. It codes for CASIVRTEDTQYF.

There are a few counts of this clone. This chain connects TRBV19 to TRBJ1-1; no firm D call. In germline, CDR1 is LNHDA, CDR2 SQIVND (reference sequence). CDR3 length equals 13 residues. The ends were cut back, 6 bases at V and 0 bases at J, with 8 bases in the middle. The chain's CDR3 is CASRREVNTEAFF. As DNA, the CDR3 is TGTGCCAGTAGAAGGGAGGTGAACACTGAAGCTTTCTTT.

The genes are TRBV28 and TRBJ1-1; D unclear. With 4 bases removed from V and 5 bases from J, the gap between germline ends came to 17 bases. The CDR3 sequence is 15 residues long. The germline gives CDR1 MDHEN, CDR2 SYDVKM. CDR3 in amino acids: CASSSEREAETEAFF. For the CDR3, the DNA is TGTGCCAGCAGTTCAGAGAGGGAGGCGGAAACTGAAGCTTTCTTT.